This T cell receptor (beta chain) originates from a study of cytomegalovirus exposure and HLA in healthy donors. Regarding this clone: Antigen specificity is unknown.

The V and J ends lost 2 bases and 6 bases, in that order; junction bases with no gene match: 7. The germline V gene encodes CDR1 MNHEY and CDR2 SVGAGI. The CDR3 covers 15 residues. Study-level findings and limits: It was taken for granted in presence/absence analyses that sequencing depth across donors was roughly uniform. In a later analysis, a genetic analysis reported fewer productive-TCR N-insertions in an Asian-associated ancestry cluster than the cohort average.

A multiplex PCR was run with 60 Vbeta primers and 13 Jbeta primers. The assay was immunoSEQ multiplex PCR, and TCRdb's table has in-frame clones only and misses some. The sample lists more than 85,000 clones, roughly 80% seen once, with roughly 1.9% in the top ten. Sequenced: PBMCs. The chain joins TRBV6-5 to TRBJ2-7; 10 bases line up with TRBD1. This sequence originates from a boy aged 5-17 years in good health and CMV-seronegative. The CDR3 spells CASSYAGTGVGEQYF. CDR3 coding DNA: TGTGCCAGCAGTTACGCTGGGACAGGGGTAGGCGAGCAGTACTTC.